These T cell receptor beta chains were read from a single sample in a study of blood T cells in healthy people across ages. TCRdb called the 5' RACE reads again in MiXCR, with one record for every CDR3 protein. The sample holds 1 million or so distinct CDR3 sequences, 40% to 50% seen once. Sequencing was carried out using blood. The receptors originated from a woman aged 55-75 years in good health. CDR3s include the opening cysteine and the closing phenylalanine or tryptophan. The D gene is left open where the match is weak. Only part of the rows carry a size: once, few, many, or a class if the clone is expanded.

>TRBJ2-1|TRBV5-1|NA|few
CASSLVATGSNEQFF
TGCGCCAGCAGCTTGGTGGCTACCGGTTCCAATGAGCAGTTCTTC
>TRBJ2-7|TRBV28|NA|NA
CASSLTGTLYEQYF
TGTGCCAGCAGTTTGACCGGGACACTCTACGAGCAGTACTTC
>TRBJ1-2|TRBV24-1|TRBD1|many
CATKFGQGRSGYTF
TGTGCCACCAAATTCGGACAGGGAAGGAGTGGCTACACCTTC
>TRBJ2-2|TRBV15|NA|NA
CATSAGSTSNTGELFF
TGTGCCACCAGCGCCGGGTCGACCTCGAACACCGGGGAGCTGTTTTTT
>TRBJ2-1|TRBV12-3/TRBV12-4|NA|NA
CASSLGAPGYNEQFF
TGTGCCAGCAGTTTAGGGGCCCCCGGCTACAATGAGCAGTTCTTC
>TRBJ2-7|TRBV29-1|TRBD1|few
CSVSGTGRAYEQYF
TGCAGCGTTTCCGGGACAGGGAGGGCCTACGAGCAGTACTTC
>TRBJ2-3|TRBV27|NA|NA
CASSARSDTQYF
TGTGCCAGCAGCGCAAGGTCGGATACGCAGTATTTT
>TRBJ2-5|TRBV12-3/TRBV12-4|NA|once
CVSSPKGGKETQYF
TGTGTCAGCAGCCCCAAGGGGGGGAAAGAGACCCAGTACTTC
>TRBJ2-6|TRBV11-2|NA|NA
CANSLWSQSGANVLTF
TGTGCCAACAGCTTATGGAGTCAGTCTGGGGCCAACGTCCTGACTTTC
>TRBJ2-1|TRBV6-2/TRBV6-3|TRBD2|NA
CASSDGLAGVYEQFF
TGTGCCAGCAGTGACGGGCTAGCGGGAGTCTACGAGCAGTTCTTC
>TRBJ2-5|TRBV27|TRBD1|few
CASSSPSRTGEETQYF
TGTGCCAGCAGTTCCCCCTCACGGACAGGGGAAGAGACCCAGTACTTC
>TRBJ2-1|TRBV6-2/TRBV6-3|NA|NA
CASRTGLVHNEQFF
TGTGCCAGCAGAACGGGGCTAGTCCACAATGAGCAGTTCTTC
>TRBJ2-1|TRBV12-3/TRBV12-4|TRBD1|NA
CASSPVGGENEQFF
TGTGCCAGCAGCCCCGTAGGGGGCGAAAATGAGCAGTTCTTC
>TRBJ2-5|TRBV28|TRBD2|NA
CASSPSGGIFQTQYF
TGTGCCAGCAGCCCCTCGGGAGGAATATTTCAGACCCAGTACTTC
>TRBJ1-5|TRBV27|NA|few
CASSLSRTTPNQPQHF
TGTGCCAGCAGTTTATCACGGACGACTCCCAATCAGCCCCAGCATTTT
>TRBJ2-7|TRBV5-1|TRBD2|NA
CASSLRSGLAGGGSYEQYF
TGCGCCAGCAGCTTGAGGAGCGGACTAGCGGGAGGGGGCTCCTACGAGCAGTACTTC
>TRBJ2-7|TRBV7-8|TRBD2|NA
CASSPTLAGGPDEQYF
TGTGCCAGCAGCCCTACCCTAGCGGGAGGGCCGGACGAGCAGTACTTC
>TRBJ2-1|TRBV24-1|TRBD2|NA
CATSDPSGRDEQFF
TGTGCCACCAGTGATCCCAGCGGGAGAGATGAGCAGTTCTTC
>TRBJ2-7|TRBV15|NA|NA
CATSRGRYEQYF
TGTGCCACCAGCAGAGGAAGGTACGAGCAGTACTTC
>TRBJ2-5|TRBV5-1|TRBD2|NA
CASSLRTSGSQETQYF
TGCGCCAGCAGCTTGCGGACTAGCGGGAGTCAAGAGACCCAGTACTTC
>TRBJ2-5|TRBV20-1|TRBD2|NA
CGATRPGTSGRNEQYF
TGCGGTGCTACCCGGCCCGGGACTAGCGGGAGGAATGAGCAGTACTTC
>TRBJ1-5|TRBV6-2/TRBV6-3|TRBD1|NA
CASSLGQGPQPQHF
TGTGCCAGCAGTCTAGGACAGGGACCTCAGCCCCAGCATTTT
>TRBJ2-3|TRBV6-1|TRBD1|NA
CASSEDEGQGRDTQYF
TGTGCCAGCAGTGAAGATGAGGGACAGGGTAGAGATACGCAGTATTTT
>TRBJ2-4|TRBV2|NA|NA
CASQRENIQYF
TGTGCCAGTCAGAGGGAGAACATTCAGTACTTC
>TRBJ1-6|TRBV20-1|NA|few
CSARGQDPSSYNSPLHF
TGCAGTGCTAGAGGACAGGATCCTAGCTCCTATAATTCACCCCTCCACTTT
>TRBJ2-7|TRBV10-3|NA|NA
CAIGRGYDEQYF
TGTGCCATCGGTAGGGGTTACGACGAGCAGTACTTC
>TRBJ2-5|TRBV24-1|NA|NA
CATSETGLETQYF
TGTGCCACCAGTGAAACAGGACTAGAGACCCAGTACTTC
>TRBJ1-5|TRBV9|NA|NA
CASSDGGAYQPQHF
TGTGCCAGCAGTGACGGGGGGGCTTATCAGCCCCAGCATTTT
>TRBJ2-7|TRBV6-6|NA|NA
CASSYPGGDYEQYF
TGTGCCAGCAGTTACCCGGGTGGAGACTACGAGCAGTACTTC
>TRBJ2-3|TRBV10-3|TRBD2|NA
CAIRSMSGKDTQYF
TGTGCCATCAGGTCGATGAGCGGGAAGGATACGCAGTATTTT
>TRBJ2-7|TRBV7-3|TRBD2|few
CASSLGTSGFNEQYF
TGTGCCAGCAGCTTAGGGACTAGCGGATTTAATGAGCAGTACTTC
>TRBJ2-4|TRBV28|NA|NA
CASIQGGTLAKNIQYF
TGTGCCAGCATCCAGGGGGGGACACTAGCCAAAAACATTCAGTACTTC
>TRBJ2-1|TRBV6-1|NA|few
CASSEAMWVDEQFF
TGTGCCAGCAGTGAAGCGATGTGGGTGGATGAGCAGTTCTTC
>TRBJ2-7|TRBV15|NA|NA
CATSRGGPTLPTGEQYF
TGTGCCACCAGCAGAGGAGGACCTACCCTACCCACTGGCGAGCAGTACTTC
>TRBJ2-7|TRBV20-1|NA|NA
CSARDTAGEASHEQYF
TGCAGTGCTAGAGATACCGCGGGCGAAGCCTCCCACGAGCAGTACTTC
>TRBJ2-1|TRBV12-3/TRBV12-4|NA|few
CASSLEGGNNNEQFF
TGTGCCAGCAGTTTAGAGGGGGGGAATAACAATGAGCAGTTCTTC
>TRBJ2-7|TRBV6-4|TRBD1|NA
CANNEGQVTYEQYF
TGTGCCAACAACGAAGGACAGGTGACCTACGAGCAGTACTTC
>TRBJ2-3|TRBV21-1|NA|NA
CASSKTGLGDTQYF
TGTGCCAGCAGCAAGACAGGGCTTGGAGATACGCAGTATTTT
>TRBJ2-1|TRBV27|TRBD2|NA
CASNGGRAPNEQFF
TGTGCCAGCAATGGCGGGAGGGCTCCCAATGAGCAGTTCTTC
>TRBJ2-1|TRBV9|NA|NA
CASSVSQLAGEQFF
TGTGCCAGCAGCGTATCCCAACTAGCTGGTGAGCAGTTCTTC
>TRBJ2-1|TRBV2|NA|NA
CASRAKPVVSEQFF
TGTGCCAGCAGAGCTAAGCCTGTCGTTAGTGAGCAGTTCTTC
>TRBJ2-1|TRBV19|TRBD1|NA
CASSNTRTGRFYNEQFF
TGTGCCAGTAGTAACACTAGGACAGGGCGTTTCTACAATGAGCAGTTCTTC
>TRBJ2-5|TRBV20-1|TRBD2|NA
CSARDRAGRVSQETQYF
TGCAGTGCTAGAGATCGGGCAGGGAGGGTTAGTCAAGAGACCCAGTACTTC
>TRBJ1-5|TRBV2|NA|NA
CASSERAGLGQPQHF
TGTGCCAGCAGTGAAAGGGCAGGGCTGGGTCAGCCCCAGCATTTT
>TRBJ2-7|TRBV6-2/TRBV6-3|NA|NA
CANSFAYEQYF
TGTGCCAACAGTTTCGCCTACGAGCAGTACTTC
>TRBJ2-1|TRBV12-3/TRBV12-4|TRBD1|NA
CASSLDRGRLAGWFF
TGTGCCAGCAGTTTGGACAGGGGGCGGTTAGCGGGGTGGTTCTTC
>TRBJ2-7|TRBV2|NA|NA
CASERDERTYEQYF
TGTGCCAGCGAAAGGGACGAGAGGACCTACGAGCAGTACTTC
>TRBJ2-7|TRBV27|TRBD1|few
CASSWDSTSYEQYF
TGTGCCAGCAGCTGGGACAGCACCTCCTACGAGCAGTACTTC
>TRBJ2-5|TRBV6-5|NA|NA
CASSYGGPETQYF
TGTGCCAGCAGTTACGGGGGGCCAGAGACCCAGTACTTC
>TRBJ2-7|TRBV5-1|TRBD2|NA
CASSLRRDYNEQYF
TGCGCCAGCAGCTTGAGAAGGGACTACAATGAGCAGTACTTC
>TRBJ2-1|TRBV10-2|NA|NA
CASSSQWESLGDDEQFF
TGCGCCAGCAGTTCCCAATGGGAAAGTTTAGGGGACGATGAGCAGTTCTTC
>TRBJ2-2|TRBV7-3|NA|NA
CASSTTGGELFF
TGTGCCAGCAGCACTACCGGCGGGGAGCTGTTTTTT